These 26 T cell receptor beta chains share one sample of origin, sequenced in a study of T cells in Graves' hyperthyroidism and ophthalmopathy. RNA transcripts yielded amplified TCR beta CDR3 regions. Primed by the HTBI set, a first-round RT-PCR was run on the TCR CDR3. TCRdb recomputed calls from the multiplex PCR reads with MiXCR, one row per CDR3 protein. The sample shows roughly 500,000 distinct CDR3 sequences, about 15% of them seen only once. The specimen was blood. These receptors were collected from a woman aged 25 to 39 with Graves' hyperthyroidism that later progressed to Graves' ophthalmopathy.

This clonotype was counted at least ten times. Here the CDR3 reads CASSLGLAGEDTQYF. CDR3 DNA sequence: TGTGCCAGCAGTTTAGGACTAGCGGGAGAAGATACGCAGTATTTT. The rearrangement joins TRBV28 to TRBJ2-3; 13 bases match TRBD2. V dropped 2 bases and J dropped 5; count of bases not matched to a gene: 1. The CDR3 is 15 amino acids. The germline V gene encodes CDR1 MDHEN and CDR2 SYDVKM.

This clonotype was seen a few times. This chain uses TRBV12-5 with TRBJ2-7; 8 nucleotides align to TRBD1. CDR3 length equals 14 residues. The germline gives CDR1 LGHNT, CDR2 FRNRAP. V shed 7 bases and J 2 bases; nucleotides not matched to a gene: 7. The CDR3 DNA sequence: TGTGCTAGTGCCCCTGGGACAGGCCCCTACGAGCAGTACTTC. Its translation is CASAPGTGPYEQYF.

This clonotype was detected only a few times. The chain uses TRBV5-6 and TRBJ2-5, with D perhaps TRBD1 or TRBD2 (5 bases each). In germline, CDR1 is SGHDT, CDR2 YYEEEE. The CDR3 spans 16 residues. Deletions cut 0 bases from V and 2 bases from J, with 14 bases between. The DNA for the CDR3 is TGTGCCAGCAGCTTGGGGGCAGGGAGTAAGCAAGAGACCCAGTACTTC. Translating gives CASSLGAGSKQETQYF.

With regard to this clonotype: A much larger clone lies a single base off, so this may be a read error. This chain joins TRBV20-1 and TRBJ1-1; 9 positions match TRBD1. The CDR3 runs 13 residues. V shed 6 bases and J 6 bases; nucleotides not matched to a gene: 8. CDR1 is DFQATT, CDR2 SNEGSKA, per germline (reference sequence). CDR3 DNA sequence: TGCAGTGCCGGACAGGGGCTTGGGGCTGAAGCTTTCTTT. Its translation: CSAGQGLGAEAFF.

In its sample, this clonotype was seen many times. The chain is built from TRBV2 and TRBJ1-5; tentatively, D is TRBD1 (5 bases). The length of the CDR3 is 13 residues. Looked up from germline, CDR1 is SNHLY and CDR2 is FYNNEI. V dropped 4 bases and J dropped 5 bases, with 9 bases sitting between them. This CDR3 reads CASSGDGYQPQHF. CDR3 sequence (DNA): TGTGCCAGCAGTGGGGACGGCTATCAGCCCCAGCATTTT.

In the case of this clonotype: One end of the junction does not line up with germline, which may come from a read error. The chain employs TRBV20-1 and TRBJ1-2; perhaps TRBD1 as D (6 bases). The CDR3 totals 13 residues. The germline V gene encodes CDR1 DFQATT and CDR2 SNEGSKA (reference sequence). In DNA form, the CDR3 reads TGCAGTGCCCGGGGGGCAGCTAACTGTGGCTACACCTTC. Its protein product is CSARGAANCGYTF.

This clonotype was recorded many times. This chain links TRBV6-2 or TRBV6-3 with TRBJ1-5; D remains ambiguous. The CDR3 loop spans 15 amino acids. V gave up 6 bases and J gave up 11 bases, with 23 bases separating them. Per germline, CDR1 MNHEY and CDR2 SVGEGT. CDR3 coding DNA: TGTGCCAGCAGCTACCCCGACGCAGGTCAATCAGCCCAGCATTTT. Its protein product is CASSYPDAGQSAQHF.

This clonotype was seen at least ten times. The V and J genes are TRBV2 and TRBJ2-2; TRBD1 matches at 9 bases. Germline CDR1 reads SNHLY; CDR2 reads FYNNEI. V gave up 1 base and J gave up 5 bases; unmatched junction bases: 2. The CDR3 runs to 15 residues. The CDR3: CASSEGTGETGELFF. The CDR3 region has the DNA TGTGCCAGCAGTGAAGGGACAGGGGAAACCGGGGAGCTGTTTTTT.

Ten or more counts support this clonotype. The V and J genes are TRBV20-1 and TRBJ1-4, with 8 nucleotides matching TRBD1. The germline CDR1 and CDR2 sequences are DFQATT and SNEGSKA (reference sequence). The ends lost 0 bases at V and 8 bases at J; junction bases unmatched: 20. This CDR3 is built from 19 residues. The CDR3 DNA reads TGCAGTGCTAGAGATTTGCGAAGTTCGGTCGGACAGGGTAAAGAAAAACTGTTTTTT. Encoded protein: CSARDLRSSVGQGKEKLFF.

The chain combines TRBV20-1 with TRBJ1-5; possible D gene TRBD1, 5 bases. The CDR3 is made up of 15 amino acids. V was clipped by 0 bases and J by 2 bases, with 11 bases between them. Germline CDR1 and CDR2: DFQATT and SNEGSKA (reference sequence). CDR3 protein: CSARDRGKGNQPQHF. The CDR3 bases are TGCAGTGCTAGAGATCGGGGGAAGGGCAATCAGCCCCAGCATTTT.

This clonotype has just a few counts. The genes are TRBV19 and TRBJ2-5; a possible D gene is TRBD1 (6 bases). From germline, CDR1 is LNHDA and CDR2 SQIVND (reference sequence). CDR3 length: 13 amino acids. V lost 6 bases and J lost 0, with 8 bases in between. The CDR3 bases are TGTGCCAGTAGCGGGACATACCAAGAGACCCAGTACTTC. The encoded protein is CASSGTYQETQYF.

This clonotype was recorded at least ten times. The gene calls are TRBV7-9 and TRBJ1-1; D remains unclear. The CDR3 loop spans 15 amino acids. CDR1 SEHNR and CDR2 FQNEAQ come from the germline V gene (reference sequence). The V and J ends lost 5 bases and 0 bases respectively, with 13 bases between them. The CDR3 loop reads CASSPDFSMNTEAFF. As DNA, the CDR3 is TGTGCCAGCAGCCCGGACTTCTCGATGAACACTGAAGCTTTCTTT.

In its sample, this clonotype was seen a few times. J is TRBJ1-4 and V is TRBV5-1, with D possibly matching TRBD1 (6 bases). The germline V gene has CDR1 SGHRS and CDR2 YFSETQ. V dropped 4 bases and J dropped 3 bases, with 13 bases sitting between them. The CDR3 consists of 15 residues. Here the CDR3 DNA reads TGCGCCAGCAGCCCTCAGGGGCCGGCTAATGAAAAACTGTTTTTT. It is translated as CASSPQGPANEKLFF.

This clonotype was counted ten times or more. The rearrangement joins TRBV10-3 to TRBJ1-3; no reliable D call. V lost 3 bases to trimming and J lost 4 bases, with 13 bases between them. CDR3 length: 15 residues. Germline assignment: CDR1 ENHRY and CDR2 SYGVKD. The DNA of the CDR3 is TGTGCCATCAGTGATTGGACTAATGTGGGAAACACCATATATTTT. This sequence encodes CAISDWTNVGNTIYF.

The rearrangement joins TRBV2 to TRBJ2-1; 9 nucleotides match TRBD2. This CDR3 region has 16 residues. Germline values: CDR1 SNHLY, CDR2 FYNNEI. V was pared by 4 bases and J by 4 bases, with 8 bases of the junction left unmatched. CDR3 in DNA: TGTGCCAGCAGTGTTAAGGCTAGCGGGACATACAATGAGCAGTTCTTC. Translation gives CASSVKASGTYNEQFF.

This clonotype appeared many times. The chain carries TRBV13 and TRBJ2-5, with TRBD2 identical over 7 bases. Germline CDR1 and CDR2: PRHDT and FYEKMQ (reference sequence). The junction had 11 bases not matched to a gene; V was cut back by 6 bases and J by 7 bases. The CDR3 length is 14 residues. CDR3 nucleotide sequence: TGTGCCAGCAGGAGTGGGGGGGGTCGGGGGACCCAGTACTTC. Translation gives CASRSGGGRGTQYF.

The chain combines TRBV11-3 with TRBJ2-7, with 10 nucleotides matching TRBD1. The CDR3 spans 16 residues. V lost 6 bases to trimming and J lost 1 base; unmatched junction nucleotides: 9. Germline V CDR1 and CDR2: SGHNT, YENEEA. CDR3 protein: CASSRQGAGRSYEQYF. The CDR3, as DNA: TGTGCCAGCAGTCGACAGGGGGCAGGACGGTCCTACGAGCAGTACTTC.

This clonotype was recorded a few times. Being one base from a much bigger clone, this may be a read error. V and J are TRBV24-1 and TRBJ1-1, with TRBD1 identical over 8 bases. The CDR3 contains 15 residues. J gave up 5 bases and V 3 bases, and 7 bases lay outside the gene matches. Germline V gives CDR1 KGHDR, CDR2 SFDVKD. The CDR3 sequence: CATSDRQGRKTEAFF. CDR3 sequence (DNA): TGTGCCACCAGTGATAGACAGGGGCGGAAAACTGAAGCTTTCTTT.

This clonotype was seen ten or more times. The CDR3 DNA follows: TGTGCCAGCTCACCGAGGGGACAGGTCAACACCGGGGAGCTGTTTTTT. Translated: CASSPRGQVNTGELFF. V and J are TRBV18 and TRBJ2-2; TRBD1 matches at 8 bases. Germline V lookup: CDR1 KGHSH, CDR2 LQKENI. V lost 3 bases, J lost 2 bases, and 5 bases stayed unmatched. The CDR3 sequence is 16 residues long.

A few counts support this clonotype. The chain is built from TRBV12-5 and TRBJ2-3; perhaps TRBD2 as D (6 bases). Germline V gene lookup returns CDR1 LGHNT and CDR2 FRNRAP. This CDR3 comprises 16 residues. V lost 4 bases to trimming and J lost 2 bases, with 16 bases between them. This CDR3 is CASGSRDSRFTDTQYF. CDR3 nucleotides: TGTGCTAGTGGTTCCCGGGACTCAAGATTCACAGATACGCAGTATTTT.

As for this clonotype: The CDR3 does not end in the conserved phenylalanine or tryptophan, so this is likely a read error. This sequence joins TRBV24-1 and TRBJ1-6, with no clear D. V dropped 3 bases and J dropped 12 bases, with 8 bases sitting between them. Germline V gene data show CDR1 as KGHDR and CDR2 as SFDVKD. The CDR3 sequence is 12 residues long. This CDR3 reads CATSDGGKPLHS. The CDR3 DNA sequence: TGTGCCACCAGTGATGGAGGTAAACCCCTCCACTCT.

The rearrangement links TRBV20-1 to TRBJ2-7; D may be TRBD1 or TRBD2 (5 bases each). With 4 bases removed from V and 9 bases from J, the gap between germline ends came to 22 bases. The germline V gene has CDR1 DFQATT and CDR2 SNEGSKA (reference sequence). The CDR3 has 14 residues. The CDR3 protein is CSATSEGTLRGQYF. The CDR3 region has the DNA TGCAGTGCTACCTCCGAAGGGACGTTGAGAGGGCAGTACTTC.

This clonotype has ten or more counts. This chain links TRBV5-1 with TRBJ2-1; maybe TRBD2 (6 bases). Looked up from germline, CDR1 is SGHRS and CDR2 is YFSETQ. V lost 4 bases and J 0 bases, leaving 17 bases between the germline ends. The length of the CDR3 is 17 residues. The chain's CDR3 is CASSADSRDFSYNEQFF. In nucleotides, the CDR3 is TGCGCCAGCAGCGCCGACTCCCGGGACTTCTCCTACAATGAGCAGTTCTTC.

In its sample, this clonotype was seen a few times. V is TRBV29-1 and J is TRBJ1-1, with 7 bases fitting TRBD1. In germline, CDR1 is SQVTM, CDR2 ANQGSEA. The CDR3 is 14 amino acids. Trimming at V came to 3 bases and at J to 4 bases, leaving 8 bases not matched to a gene. CDR3 sequence: CSVDPWTGSTEAFF. The CDR3 bases are TGCAGCGTTGACCCCTGGACAGGTTCCACTGAAGCTTTCTTT.

The chain uses TRBV25-1 and TRBJ2-7, with 7 nucleotides matching TRBD2. Germline CDR1 reads MGHDK; CDR2 reads SYGVNS. This CDR3 is 14 amino acids long. Unmatched junction bases numbered 4, after V lost 3 bases and J lost 2 bases. The DNA for the CDR3 is TGTGCCAGCAGTGAGACTGGGGGGGCCTACGAGCAGTACTTC. Encoded protein: CASSETGGAYEQYF.

The chain combines TRBV7-3 with TRBJ2-5; D is uncertain. V shed 1 base and J shed 3 bases, with 6 bases lying between them. Germline lookup yields CDR1 SGHTA and CDR2 FQGTGA. This CDR3 contains 13 residues. The CDR3: CASSLNQEETQYF. CDR3 sequence (DNA): TGTGCCAGCAGCTTAAATCAAGAAGAGACCCAGTACTTC. The full variable domain, rest sourced from reference TRBV7-3 and TRBJ2-5, is GAGVSQTPSNKVTEKGKYVELRCDPISGHTALYWYRQSLGQGPEFLIYFQGTGAADDSGLPNDRFFAVRPEGSVSTLKIQRTERGDSAVYLCASSLNQEETQYFGPGTRLLVL.